These 18 T cell receptor beta chains came from one sample sequenced in a study of T cell responses to AZD1222 COVID-19 vaccine. Assay: immunoSEQ multiplex PCR; the TCRdb copy retains only in-frame clones and omits some. The sample yields about 140,000 clones, just over 90% seen once. The sequencing here drew on peripheral blood, taken on day 0 of AZD1222 vaccination. Receptors were obtained from an adult in good health.

The CDR3, as DNA: TGCGCCAGCAGCCAAGATGGGGGACTTCAGCCCCAGCATTTT. It encodes CASSQDGGLQPQHF. V usage is TRBV4-1 and J usage is TRBJ1-5, with a weak D call TRBD1 (5 bases). The CDR3 totals 14 residues. Between the trimmed V and J ends, which lost 0 bases and 6 bases, there was a span of 9 bases. Germline CDR1 is MGHRA and CDR2 is YSYEKL.

This chain uses TRBV19 with TRBJ2-5, with TRBD1 as a possible D gene (6 bases). The germline V gene encodes CDR1 LNHDA and CDR2 SQIVND (reference sequence). CDR3 length equals 16 residues. The germline V and J ends were trimmed by 0 bases and 5 bases, with 16 bases remaining between them. The DNA for the CDR3 is TGTGCCAGTAGTATAGAATCGGGACATCTAGGGGAGACCCAGTACTTC. It is translated as CASSIESGHLGETQYF.

This clone was seen once. The chain joins TRBV6-5 to TRBJ1-6; D possibly corresponds to TRBD1 (5 bases). V dropped 2 bases and J dropped 9 bases, with 14 bases sitting between them. Looked up from germline, CDR1 is MNHEY and CDR2 is SVGAGI. The CDR3 covers 15 residues. The CDR3 DNA reads as TGTGCCAGCAGTTACGAGGGGTTGTTGGCTTCACCCCTCCACTTT. Amino acids: CASSYEGLLASPLHF.

This clone was observed a single time. This chain connects TRBV6-5 to TRBJ2-2; D is unclear. The CDR3 length is 13 residues. CDR1 MNHEY and CDR2 SVGAGI come from the germline V gene. Deletions cut 3 bases from V and 5 bases from J, with 7 bases between. As DNA, the CDR3 is TGTGCCAGCAGTTATATGGGGACCGGGGAGCTGTTTTTT. It encodes CASSYMGTGELFF.

This clone is a singleton in its sample. The chain has TRBV5-6 and TRBJ1-2, with TRBD1 as a possible D gene (5 bases). CDR3 length: 16 amino acids. Germline CDR1 reads SGHDT; CDR2 reads YYEEEE. Trimming removed 0 bases from V and 2 bases from J, with 14 bases in between. The CDR3 is CASSLEAAAGNYGYTF. CDR3 bases: TGTGCCAGCAGCTTGGAAGCGGCAGCAGGGAACTATGGCTACACCTTC.

V is TRBV3-1 (or the pseudogene TRBV3-2) and J is TRBJ1-2, with D uncertain. CDR1 and CDR2 (germline): LGHDT, YNNKEL (reference sequence). This CDR3 contains 16 residues. V lost 0 bases and J 0 bases, leaving 11 bases between the germline ends. The DNA of the CDR3 is TGTGCCAGCAGCCAAGACTACAACCCAGCTAACTATGGCTACACCTTC. Protein sequence: CASSQDYNPANYGYTF.

The rearrangement uses TRBV2 and TRBJ1-1, with D unclear. The CDR3 is made up of 14 amino acids. The V end lost 4 bases, the J end lost 0 bases, and 9 bases lay between the germline ends. Per the germline V gene, CDR1 is SNHLY and CDR2 is FYNNEI. The CDR3 sequence is CASSARGMNTEAFF. CDR3 coding DNA: TGTGCCAGCAGTGCTCGAGGGATGAACACTGAAGCTTTCTTT.

The chain carries TRBV11-3 and TRBJ1-2; possible D gene TRBD1, 6 bases. V shed 5 bases and J shed 5 bases, with 12 bases lying between them. The CDR3 contains 13 residues. Germline assignment: CDR1 SGHNT and CDR2 YENEEA. The CDR3 sequence is CASSPGQQYGYTF. The CDR3 nucleotides are TGTGCCAGCAGCCCCGGACAGCAATATGGCTACACCTTC.

This rearrangement joins TRBV18 to TRBJ2-1; tentatively, D is TRBD1 (6 bases). This CDR3 has 16 residues. Germline V gives CDR1 KGHSH, CDR2 LQKENI. Trimming shortened V by 0 bases and J by 7 bases, and 16 bases separated the two germline ends. This CDR3 reads CASSPPNRVNGNEQFF. The CDR3 DNA follows: TGTGCCAGCTCACCACCGAACAGGGTAAACGGGAATGAGCAGTTCTTC.

J is TRBJ1-4 and V is TRBV28; 8 nucleotides match TRBD1. CDR1 is MDHEN, CDR2 SYDVKM, per germline. The ends lost 5 bases at V and 7 bases at J; junction bases unmatched: 12. This CDR3 contains 16 residues. CDR3 residues: CASSISQQGGFEKLFF. In DNA, the CDR3 is TGTGCCAGCAGTATTTCTCAACAGGGGGGCTTTGAAAAACTGTTTTTT.

J is TRBJ1-1 and V is TRBV4-2; D remains unclear. The CDR3 spans 15 residues. Germline loops: CDR1 LGHNA, CDR2 YNFKEQ. Trimming took off 0 bases at V and 0 bases at J, with 8 bases between the two ends. CDR3 residues: CASSQEKLMNTEAFF. As DNA, the CDR3 is TGTGCCAGCAGCCAAGAAAAGCTAATGAACACTGAAGCTTTCTTT.

The chain is built from TRBV6-1 and TRBJ2-5, with D perhaps matching TRBD2 (6 bases). The germline V gene has CDR1 MNHNS and CDR2 SASEGT. Trimming shortened V by 2 bases and J by 1 base, and 11 bases separated the two germline ends. CDR3 length: 15 amino acids. CDR3 DNA: TGTGCCAGCAGTGAAATGGGGGGAGGCCAAGAGACCCAGTACTTC. Translated: CASSEMGGGQETQYF.

The chain joins TRBV24-1 to TRBJ2-3; 7 bases align to TRBD2. J gave up 3 bases and V 4 bases, and 3 bases lay outside the gene matches. Germline lookup yields CDR1 KGHDR and CDR2 SFDVKD. There are 14 residues in the CDR3. The CDR3: CATSEGGRTDTQYF. The CDR3 nucleotides are TGTGCCACCAGTGAGGGGGGGAGAACAGATACGCAGTATTTT.

The chain has TRBV5-1 and TRBJ2-6; TRBD1 matches at 8 bases. The trim removed 1 base at V and 4 bases at J, leaving 1 base unmatched. The CDR3 contains 15 residues. The germline gives CDR1 SGHRS, CDR2 YFSETQ. Here the CDR3 reads CASSLQGAGANVLTF. The CDR3 coding sequence is TGCGCCAGCAGCTTGCAGGGGGCCGGGGCCAACGTCCTGACTTTC.

The chain is built from TRBV3-1 (or the pseudogene TRBV3-2) and TRBJ2-5; no firm D call. The V end lost 0 bases, the J end lost 2 bases, and 13 bases lay between the germline ends. The CDR3 is made up of 16 amino acids. Germline CDR1 reads LGHDT; CDR2 reads YNNKEL (reference sequence). DNA of the CDR3: TGTGCCAGCAGCCAAGATCTGGAAACTACTCAAGAGACCCAGTACTTC. Protein sequence: CASSQDLETTQETQYF.

This chain links TRBV7-2 with TRBJ1-6; D unresolved. CDR1 is SGHTA, CDR2 FQGNSA, per germline. There are 17 residues in the CDR3. V was shortened by 5 bases and J by 7 bases, with 21 bases between the two germline ends. CDR3 nucleotides: TGTGCCAGCAGCCCGAGAGAGGGAATGAGACGAAATTCACCCCTCCACTTT. It yields the protein CASSPREGMRRNSPLHF.

The chain couples TRBV28 to TRBJ1-1; D gene ambiguous. In germline, CDR1 is MDHEN, CDR2 SYDVKM. The CDR3 loop spans 13 amino acids. V was trimmed by 1 base and J by 4 bases, leaving 7 bases between them. The CDR3 loop is CASSLLGPTEAFF. CDR3 bases: TGTGCCAGCAGTTTATTGGGTCCCACTGAAGCTTTCTTT.

CDR3 loop: CATSRDRGSSYEQYF. DNA for the CDR3: TGTGCCACCAGCAGAGATCGCGGCAGCTCCTACGAGCAGTACTTC. This rearrangement joins TRBV15 to TRBJ2-7; D is ambiguous. The CDR3 is 15 residues long. Germline CDR1 is LNHNV and CDR2 is YYDKDF (reference sequence). Trimming took 0 bases from V and 0 from J, leaving 9 bases between them.